The 11 T cell receptor beta chains presented below share a single source sample, sequenced in a study of monozygotic twins with inflammatory bowel disease. From the 5' RACE reads, TCRdb lists one entry per CDR3 protein and no DNA. The sample holds 400,000 to 500,000 distinct CDR3 sequences. Sequencing was carried out using blood. Source of these receptors: a human donor with ulcerative colitis or Crohn's disease, or a healthy co-twin of an affected twin (not recorded which).

The chain has TRBV12-3 or TRBV12-4 and TRBJ2-1. This CDR3 contains 14 residues. CDR3 region: CASRLDSSYNEQFF.

The rearrangement uses TRBV24-1 and TRBJ2-3. Germline assignment: CDR1 KGHDR and CDR2 SFDVKD. The CDR3 is 14 residues long. CDR3 protein: CATSVAGSADTQYF.

This sequence joins TRBV20-1 and TRBJ1-1. The CDR3 extends over 13 amino acids. Germline loops: CDR1 DFQATT, CDR2 SNEGSKA (reference sequence). CDR3 loop: CSAEQQRGTEAFF.

This chain connects TRBV18 to TRBJ2-7; TCRdb picks TRBD1, but there is no DNA to check that call. Per the germline V gene, CDR1 is KGHSH and CDR2 is LQKENI. CDR3 length equals 13 residues. CDR3 in amino acids: CASSPDRLYEQYF. The entire variable domain, with the rest obtained from reference TRBV18 and TRBJ2-7, is as follows: NAGVMQNPRHLVRRRGQEARLRCSPMKGHSHVYWYRQLPEEGLKFMVYLQKENIIDESGMPKERFSAEFPKEGPSILRIQQVVRGDSAAYFCASSPDRLYEQYFGPGTRLTVT.

The V and J genes are TRBV27 and TRBJ1-1; the TCRdb D gene call, TRBD1, has no DNA to confirm it. The CDR3 spans 12 residues. Germline V gives CDR1 MNHEY, CDR2 SMNVEV (reference sequence). The CDR3 protein is CASSSPRGRAFF.

The V and J genes are TRBV12-3 or TRBV12-4 and TRBJ1-2. The CDR3 runs to 13 residues. This CDR3 reads CASTSRSDDGYTF.

CDR3 residues: CASSISVANTGELFF. The chain uses TRBV19 and TRBJ2-2. The CDR3 is 15 residues long. Germline CDR1 is LNHDA and CDR2 is SQIVND (reference sequence).

This chain joins TRBV6-1 and TRBJ1-1. The CDR3 has 15 amino acids. CDR1 MNHNS and CDR2 SASEGT come from the germline V gene. CDR3 protein: CASSEVTTGNTEAFF.

This chain uses TRBV7-2 with TRBJ2-3. Germline CDR1 SGHTA, CDR2 FQGNSA. The CDR3 is 13 residues long. The CDR3 sequence is CASSLAITDTQYF.

V and J are TRBV20-1 and TRBJ2-2; the D gene TCRdb calls, TRBD2, cannot be checked with no DNA. This CDR3 has 14 residues. Germline CDR1 reads DFQATT; CDR2 reads SNEGSKA (reference sequence). The CDR3 region is CSALRTGNTGELFF.

V gene TRBV9 combines with J gene TRBJ1-2; as DNA is missing, the TRBD1 call by TCRdb cannot be tested. CDR1 is SGDLS and CDR2 is YYNGEE in the germline V gene. This CDR3 is 14 amino acids long. The CDR3 region is CASGRTPTDYGYTF. Supplemented by reference TRBV9 and TRBJ1-2, the full variable domain reads DSGVTQTPKHLITATGQRVTLRCSPRSGDLSVYWYQQSLDQGLQFLIQYYNGEERAKGNILERFSAQQFPDLHSELNLSSLELGDSALYFCASGRTPTDYGYTFGSGTRLTVV.